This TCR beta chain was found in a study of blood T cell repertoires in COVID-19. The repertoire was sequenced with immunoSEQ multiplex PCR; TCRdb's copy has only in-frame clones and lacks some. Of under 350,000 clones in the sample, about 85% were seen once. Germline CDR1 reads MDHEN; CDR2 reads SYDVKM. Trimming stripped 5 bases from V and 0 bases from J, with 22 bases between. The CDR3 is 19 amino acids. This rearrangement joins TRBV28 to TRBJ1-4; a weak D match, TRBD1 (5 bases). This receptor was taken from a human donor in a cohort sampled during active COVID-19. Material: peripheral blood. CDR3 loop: CASSPVRTQPYTTNEKLFF. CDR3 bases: TGTGCCAGCAGTCCGGTCAGGACACAACCTTACACAACTAATGAAAAACTGTTTTTT. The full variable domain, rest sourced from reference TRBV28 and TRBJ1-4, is DVKVTQSSRYLVKRTGEKVFLECVQDMDHENMFWYRQDPGLGLRLIYFSYDVKMKEKGDIPEGYSVSREKKERFSLILESASTNQTSMYLCASSPVRTQPYTTNEKLFFGSGTQLSVL.